The 3 T cell receptor beta chains given below trace back to one sample, sequenced in a study of Tregs in tolerant kidney transplant recipients. Data came from immunoSEQ multiplex PCR; TCRdb stores just in-frame clones and leaves some out. The sample carries some 71,000 clones, 85% to 90% recorded once. The sample in question was CD4+ T cells from blood, obtained before the transplant. These receptors all stem from a human donor who received a combined kidney and bone marrow transplant.

This clone was seen just once. J is TRBJ2-7 and V is TRBV28; weak D call: TRBD1 (6 bases). Germline V gene lookup returns CDR1 MDHEN and CDR2 SYDVKM. Trimming shortened V by 10 bases and J by 5 bases, and 21 bases separated the two germline ends. This CDR3 contains 14 residues. As DNA, the CDR3 is TGTGCCATCGCAACCGGGACATACCGGGACGAGCAGTACTTC. Translating gives CAIATGTYRDEQYF.

This clone was seen a handful of times. V and J are TRBV28 and TRBJ1-5; maybe TRBD1 (6 bases). CDR1 is MDHEN and CDR2 is SYDVKM in the germline V gene. This CDR3 is built from 14 residues. V dropped 8 bases and J dropped 2 bases, with 13 bases sitting between them. The CDR3 nucleotides read TGTGCCAGCGCCACCTCAGGGGGCAATCAGCCCCAGCATTTT. Translated, it gives CASATSGGNQPQHF.

The V gene is TRBV19, the J gene TRBJ2-3, with D possibly TRBD2 on 5 matching bases. Trimming left V 7 bases short and J 5 bases short, with 16 bases between. The CDR3 contains 14 residues. Germline V gene data show CDR1 as LNHDA and CDR2 as SQIVND (reference sequence). The CDR3, as DNA: TGTGCCAGTACACGAGGGAGTAAGGGAGATACGCAGTATTTT. This codes for CASTRGSKGDTQYF.